This T cell receptor beta chain was sequenced for a study of long-term antiretroviral therapy in people with HIV. Overall study context: In the earliest collections, sampling predates the 2015 immediate-ART recommendation by about a decade.

The content of samples before DNA extraction was roughly 0.9-11 million cryopreserved PBMC. An immunoSEQ assay, version v3.0, was performed at survey level. Samples were sequenced targeting roughly 40,000-50,000 T-cell genomes each. Repertoires were generated with immunoSEQ multiplex PCR, while TCRdb's copy carries only in-frame clones and drops some. The sample has about 20,000 clones, 80% seen once; the top ten hold roughly 10%. This CDR3 region has 17 residues. The trim removed 7 bases at V and 3 bases at J, leaving 16 bases unmatched. The germline gives CDR1 SEHNR, CDR2 FQNEAQ (reference sequence). This clone qualifies as medium-sized. Antigen: not known. Points from the study as a whole: Controls showed broader CDR3 length ranges than did the HIV repertoires.

The receptor was isolated from a middle-aged woman with HIV. The material sequenced was unsorted PBMCs, taken 0.2 years after starting antiretroviral therapy. This rearrangement joins TRBV7-9 to TRBJ2-3; the match to TRBD2 covers 7 bases. The CDR3 coding sequence is TGTGCCAGCACCGTTTGGGGGGAGGGCCTCGAGACAGATACGCAGTATTTT. Amino acid sequence: CASTVWGEGLETDTQYF.